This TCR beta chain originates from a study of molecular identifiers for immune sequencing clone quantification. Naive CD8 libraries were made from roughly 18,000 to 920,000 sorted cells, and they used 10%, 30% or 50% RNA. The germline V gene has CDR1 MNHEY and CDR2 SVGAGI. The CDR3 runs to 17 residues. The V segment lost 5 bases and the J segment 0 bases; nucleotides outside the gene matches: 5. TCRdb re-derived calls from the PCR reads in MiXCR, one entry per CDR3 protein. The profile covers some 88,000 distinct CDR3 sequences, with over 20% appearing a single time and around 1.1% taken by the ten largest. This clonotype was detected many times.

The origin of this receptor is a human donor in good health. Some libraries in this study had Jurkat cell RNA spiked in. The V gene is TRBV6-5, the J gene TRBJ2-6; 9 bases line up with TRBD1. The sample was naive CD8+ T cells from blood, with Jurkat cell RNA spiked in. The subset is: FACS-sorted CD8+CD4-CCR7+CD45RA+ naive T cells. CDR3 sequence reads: CASSPGTGSSGANVLTF. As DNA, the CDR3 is TGTGCCAGCAGTCCCGGGACAGGGTCCTCTGGGGCCAACGTCCTGACTTTC.